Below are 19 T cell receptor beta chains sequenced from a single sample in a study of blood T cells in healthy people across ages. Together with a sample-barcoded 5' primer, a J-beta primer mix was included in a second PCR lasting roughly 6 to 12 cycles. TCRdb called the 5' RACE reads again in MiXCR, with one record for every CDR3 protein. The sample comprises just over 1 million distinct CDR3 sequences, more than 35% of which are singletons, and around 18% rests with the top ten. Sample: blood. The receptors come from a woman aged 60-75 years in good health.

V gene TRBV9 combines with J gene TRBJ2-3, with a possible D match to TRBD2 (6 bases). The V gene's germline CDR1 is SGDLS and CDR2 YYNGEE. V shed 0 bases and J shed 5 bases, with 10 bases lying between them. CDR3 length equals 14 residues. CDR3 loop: CASSVELRGDTQYF. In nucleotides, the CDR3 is TGTGCCAGCAGCGTAGAATTGCGGGGAGATACGCAGTATTTT.

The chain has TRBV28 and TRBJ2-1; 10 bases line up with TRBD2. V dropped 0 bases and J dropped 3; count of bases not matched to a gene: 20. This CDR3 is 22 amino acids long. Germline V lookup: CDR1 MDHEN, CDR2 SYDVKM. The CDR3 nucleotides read TGTGCCAGCAGTTTATGGACAACCCCGGGTAAGGATAGCGGGAGGAACTACAATGAGCAGTTCTTC. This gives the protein CASSLWTTPGKDSGRNYNEQFF.

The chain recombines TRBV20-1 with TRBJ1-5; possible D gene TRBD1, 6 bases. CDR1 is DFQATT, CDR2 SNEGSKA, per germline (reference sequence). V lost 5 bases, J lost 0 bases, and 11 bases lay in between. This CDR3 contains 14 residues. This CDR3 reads CSAGTLYSNQPQHF. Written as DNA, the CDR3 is TGCAGTGCTGGGACACTCTATAGCAATCAGCCCCAGCATTTT.

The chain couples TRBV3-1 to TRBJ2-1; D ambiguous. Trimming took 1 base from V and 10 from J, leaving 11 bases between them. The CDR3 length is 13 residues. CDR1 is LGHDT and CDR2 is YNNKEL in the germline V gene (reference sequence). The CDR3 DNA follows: TGTGCCAGCAGCCAAGCCACGTGGGGAGAGCAGTTCTTC. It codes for CASSQATWGEQFF.

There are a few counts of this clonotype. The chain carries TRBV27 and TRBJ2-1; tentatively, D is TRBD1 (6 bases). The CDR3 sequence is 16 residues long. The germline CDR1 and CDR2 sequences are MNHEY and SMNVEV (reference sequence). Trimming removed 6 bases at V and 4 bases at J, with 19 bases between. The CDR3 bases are TGTGCCAGCAGCCTTAGGGTCAGGGGTGGTTACAATGAGCAGTTCTTC. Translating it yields CASSLRVRGGYNEQFF.

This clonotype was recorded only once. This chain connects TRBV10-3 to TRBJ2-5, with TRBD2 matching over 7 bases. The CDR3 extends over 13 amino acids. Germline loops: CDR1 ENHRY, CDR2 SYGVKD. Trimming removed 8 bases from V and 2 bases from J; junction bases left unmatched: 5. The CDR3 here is CAIQTSRQETQYF. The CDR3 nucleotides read TGTGCCATCCAGACTAGCCGACAAGAGACCCAGTACTTC.

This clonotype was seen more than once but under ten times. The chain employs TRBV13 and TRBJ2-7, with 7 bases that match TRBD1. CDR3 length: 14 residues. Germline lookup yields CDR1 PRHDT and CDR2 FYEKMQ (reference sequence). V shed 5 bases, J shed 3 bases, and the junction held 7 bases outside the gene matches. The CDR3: CASSVRQGLYEQYF. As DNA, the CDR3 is TGTGCCAGCAGCGTACGACAGGGTCTCTACGAGCAGTACTTC.

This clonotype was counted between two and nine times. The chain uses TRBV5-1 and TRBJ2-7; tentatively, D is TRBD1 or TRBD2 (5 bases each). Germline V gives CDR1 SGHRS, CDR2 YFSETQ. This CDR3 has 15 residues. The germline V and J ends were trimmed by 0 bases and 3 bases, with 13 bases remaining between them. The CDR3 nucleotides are TGCGCCAGCAGCTTGGGACCGGGGACGAACTACGAGCAGTACTTC. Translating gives CASSLGPGTNYEQYF.

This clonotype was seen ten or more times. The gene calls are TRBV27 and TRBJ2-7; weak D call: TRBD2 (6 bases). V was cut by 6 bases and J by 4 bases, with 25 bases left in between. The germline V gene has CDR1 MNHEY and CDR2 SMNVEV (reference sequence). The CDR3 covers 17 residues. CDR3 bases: TGTGCCAGCAGCTTAACGCCCGGAGGGAGCGATTTATACGAGCAGTACTTC. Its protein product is CASSLTPGGSDLYEQYF.

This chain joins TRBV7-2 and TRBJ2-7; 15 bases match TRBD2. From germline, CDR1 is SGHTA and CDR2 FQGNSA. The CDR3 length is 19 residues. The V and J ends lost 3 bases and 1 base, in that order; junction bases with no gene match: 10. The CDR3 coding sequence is TGTGCCAGCAGCTTCTCCCCGCCGGGACTAGCGGGAGGTTCCTACGAGCAGTACTTC. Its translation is CASSFSPPGLAGGSYEQYF.

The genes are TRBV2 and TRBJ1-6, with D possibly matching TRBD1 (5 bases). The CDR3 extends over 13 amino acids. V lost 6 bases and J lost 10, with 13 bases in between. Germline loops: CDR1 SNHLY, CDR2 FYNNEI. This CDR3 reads CASRGEADSPLHF. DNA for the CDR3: TGTGCCAGCAGGGGGGAAGCGGACTCACCCCTCCACTTT. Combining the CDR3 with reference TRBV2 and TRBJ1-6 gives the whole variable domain EPEVTQTPSHQVTQMGQEVILRCVPISNHLYFYWYRQILGQKVEFLVSFYNNEISEKSEIFDDQFSVERPDGSNFTLKIRSTKLEDSAMYFCASRGEADSPLHFGNGTRLTVT.

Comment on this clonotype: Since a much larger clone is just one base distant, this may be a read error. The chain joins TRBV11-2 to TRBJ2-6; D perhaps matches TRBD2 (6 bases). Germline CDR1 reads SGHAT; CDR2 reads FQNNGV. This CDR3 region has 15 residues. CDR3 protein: CTSSFPRGLANVLTF. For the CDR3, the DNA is TGTACCAGCAGCTTCCCTCGGGGGTTGGCCAACGTCCTGACTTTC.

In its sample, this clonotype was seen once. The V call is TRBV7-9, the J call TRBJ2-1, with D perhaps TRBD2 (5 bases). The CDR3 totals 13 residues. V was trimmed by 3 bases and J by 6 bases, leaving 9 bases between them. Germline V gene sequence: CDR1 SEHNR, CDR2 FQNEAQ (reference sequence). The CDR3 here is CASSFHRGNEQFF. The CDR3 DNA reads TGTGCCAGCAGCTTCCACCGGGGCAATGAGCAGTTCTTC.

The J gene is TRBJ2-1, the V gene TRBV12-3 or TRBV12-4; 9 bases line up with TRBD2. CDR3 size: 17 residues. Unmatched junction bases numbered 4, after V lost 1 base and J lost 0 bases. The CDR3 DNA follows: TGTGCCAGCAGTTTAGATCTAGCGGGAAGCTCCTACAATGAGCAGTTCTTC. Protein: CASSLDLAGSSYNEQFF.

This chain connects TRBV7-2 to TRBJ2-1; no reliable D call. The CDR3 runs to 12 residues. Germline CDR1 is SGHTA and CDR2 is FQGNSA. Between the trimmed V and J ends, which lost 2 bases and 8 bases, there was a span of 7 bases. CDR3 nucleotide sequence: TGTGCCAGCAGCTTAACGCAGGATGAGCAGTTCTTC. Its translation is CASSLTQDEQFF.

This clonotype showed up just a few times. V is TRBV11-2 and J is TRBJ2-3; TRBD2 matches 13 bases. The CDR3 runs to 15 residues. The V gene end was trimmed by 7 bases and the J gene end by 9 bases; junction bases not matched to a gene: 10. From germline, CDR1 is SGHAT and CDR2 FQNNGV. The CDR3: CASTRTSGGAGTQYF. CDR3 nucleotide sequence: TGTGCCAGCACCCGGACTAGCGGGGGTGCAGGCACGCAGTATTTT.

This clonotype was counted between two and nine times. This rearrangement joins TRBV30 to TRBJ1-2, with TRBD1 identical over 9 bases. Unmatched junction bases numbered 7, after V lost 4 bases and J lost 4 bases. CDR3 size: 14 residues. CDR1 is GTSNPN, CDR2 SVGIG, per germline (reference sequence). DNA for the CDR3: TGTGCCTGGAATGGACAGGGGAGCGGCTATGGCTACACCTTC. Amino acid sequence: CAWNGQGSGYGYTF.

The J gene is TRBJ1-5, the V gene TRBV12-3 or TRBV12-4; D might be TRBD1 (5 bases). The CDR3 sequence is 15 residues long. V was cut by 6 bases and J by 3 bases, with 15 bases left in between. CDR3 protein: CASSPVGGNNQPQHF. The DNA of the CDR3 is TGTGCCAGCAGCCCAGTCGGGGGGAACAATCAGCCCCAGCATTTT.

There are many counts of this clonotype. CDR3 nucleotide sequence: TGCGCCAGCAGCCCCCGGGACCGCGCGAATGAGCAGTTCTTC. Its translation: CASSPRDRANEQFF. V usage is TRBV5-1 and J usage is TRBJ2-1; D possibly uses TRBD1 or TRBD2 (5 bases each). The CDR3 contains 14 residues. V was trimmed by 4 bases and J by 7 bases, leaving 15 bases between them. Germline CDR1 SGHRS, CDR2 YFSETQ.